This T cell receptor beta chain originates from a study of cytomegalovirus exposure and HLA in healthy donors. Study-level results: It was 150 or so TCR beta chains that were listed as cytomegalovirus-associated. Subsequent analysis revealed that first-cohort TCR clusters tended to co-occur in the 120 validation repertoires. The classifier reportedly diagnosed cytomegalovirus status with high specificity and sensitivity.

As for this clone: Its antigen is currently unknown.

Germline CDR1 and CDR2: SGHKS and YYEKEE (reference sequence). V dropped 0 bases and J dropped 4; count of bases not matched to a gene: 3. This CDR3 has 14 amino acids. The validation cohort, a group of some 120 subjects, included the donors and was separate from the approximately 670-subject first cohort. Clones were sequenced by immunoSEQ multiplex PCR, and TCRdb holds only the in-frame ones, with some missing. This sample carries some 170,000 clones, about 83% of them seen once, and the ten largest clones take roughly 1.3%. The clonotype comes from a woman aged 25 to 39 in good health and CMV-seronegative. The chain recombines TRBV5-5 with TRBJ2-7, with TRBD1 matching over 8 bases. Material for sequencing was PBMCs. The CDR3 spells CASSLGQGLYEQYF. CDR3 DNA: TGTGCCAGCAGCTTGGGACAGGGGTTATACGAGCAGTACTTC.